This T cell receptor (beta chain) came from a study of blood T cell repertoires in COVID-19. As for the study in general: Italy, Spain and the United States were the sources of the convalescent and acute COVID-19 samples. T cells, B-cell-depleted T cells, or PBMCs provided the cDNA or gDNA that served as material.

Per the study methods: Nucleated cell counts were estimated from reference gene primer amplification. Repertoires were generated with immunoSEQ multiplex PCR, while TCRdb's copy carries only in-frame clones and drops some. V and J calls and clone size come straight from that table; D and trimming were deduced from the DNA. The sample records tens of thousands of clones, over 75% being singletons. The CDR3 has 11 amino acids. The germline V gene has CDR1 LNHNV and CDR2 YYDKDF (reference sequence). V was clipped by 4 bases and J by 4 bases, with 3 bases between them. V is TRBV15 and J is TRBJ2-3; D gene ambiguous. The sample comprised peripheral blood. The sequence was collected from a human donor in a cohort sampled during active COVID-19. The CDR3 bases are TGTGCCACCAGCATCTCAGATACGCAGTATTTT. It yields the protein CATSISDTQYF. Based on the CDR3 plus reference TRBV15 and TRBJ2-3, the full variable domain is DAMVIQNPRYQVTQFGKPVTLSCSQTLNHNVMYWYQQKSSQAPKLLFHYYDKDFNNEADTPDNFQSRRPNTSFCFLDIRSPGLGDTAMYLCATSISDTQYFGPGTRLTVL.